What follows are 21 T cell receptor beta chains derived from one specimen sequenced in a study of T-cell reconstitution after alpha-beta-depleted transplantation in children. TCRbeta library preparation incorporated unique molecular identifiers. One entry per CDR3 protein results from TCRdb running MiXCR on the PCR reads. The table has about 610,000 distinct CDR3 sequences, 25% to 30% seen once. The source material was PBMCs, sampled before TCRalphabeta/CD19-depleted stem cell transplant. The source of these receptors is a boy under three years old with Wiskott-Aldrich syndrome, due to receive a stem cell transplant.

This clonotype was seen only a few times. CDR3 sequence (DNA): TGTGCCAGCAGTTTGGACAGACGACACACCGGGGAGCTGTTTTTT. Its translation: CASSLDRRHTGELFF. The chain recombines TRBV28 with TRBJ2-2; TRBD1 is a possible D gene (6 bases). The CDR3 contains 15 residues. CDR1 MDHEN and CDR2 SYDVKM come from the germline V gene. Trimming pared 3 bases from V and 3 bases from J, leaving 11 bases between.

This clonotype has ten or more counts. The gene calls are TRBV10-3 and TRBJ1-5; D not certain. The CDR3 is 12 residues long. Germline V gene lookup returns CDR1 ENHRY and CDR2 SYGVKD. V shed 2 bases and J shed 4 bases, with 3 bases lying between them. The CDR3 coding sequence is TGTGCCATCAGTGAGGGAAATCAGCCCCAGCATTTT. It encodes CAISEGNQPQHF.

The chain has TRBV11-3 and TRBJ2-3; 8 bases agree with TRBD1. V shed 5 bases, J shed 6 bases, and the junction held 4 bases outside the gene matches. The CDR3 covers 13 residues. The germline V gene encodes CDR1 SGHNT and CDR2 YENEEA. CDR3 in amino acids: CASSRDRWDTQYF. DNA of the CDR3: TGTGCCAGCAGCCGGGACAGGTGGGATACGCAGTATTTT. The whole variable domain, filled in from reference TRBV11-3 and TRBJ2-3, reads EAGVVQSPRYKIIEKKQPVAFWCNPISGHNTLYWYLQNLGQGPELLIRYENEEAVDDSQLPKDRFSAERLKGVDSTLKIQPAELGDSAVYLCASSRDRWDTQYFGPGTRLTVL.

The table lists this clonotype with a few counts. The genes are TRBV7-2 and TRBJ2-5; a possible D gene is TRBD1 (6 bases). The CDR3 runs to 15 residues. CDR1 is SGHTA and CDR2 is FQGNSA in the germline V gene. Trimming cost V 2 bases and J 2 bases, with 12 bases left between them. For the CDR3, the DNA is TGTGCCAGCAGCTTAAATCCAGGGGAACAAGAGACCCAGTACTTC. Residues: CASSLNPGEQETQYF.

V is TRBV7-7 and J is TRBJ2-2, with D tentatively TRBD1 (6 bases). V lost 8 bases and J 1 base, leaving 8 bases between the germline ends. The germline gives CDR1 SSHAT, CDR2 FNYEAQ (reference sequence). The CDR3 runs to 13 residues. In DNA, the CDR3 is TGTGCCAGCGGCAGGGGGAACACCGGGGAGCTGTTTTTT. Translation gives CASGRGNTGELFF.

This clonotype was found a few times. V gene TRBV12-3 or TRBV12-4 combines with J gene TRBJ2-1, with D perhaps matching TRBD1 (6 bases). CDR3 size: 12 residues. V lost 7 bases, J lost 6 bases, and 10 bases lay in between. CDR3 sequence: CASKGGSNEQFF. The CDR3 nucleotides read TGTGCCAGCAAAGGGGGATCCAATGAGCAGTTCTTC.

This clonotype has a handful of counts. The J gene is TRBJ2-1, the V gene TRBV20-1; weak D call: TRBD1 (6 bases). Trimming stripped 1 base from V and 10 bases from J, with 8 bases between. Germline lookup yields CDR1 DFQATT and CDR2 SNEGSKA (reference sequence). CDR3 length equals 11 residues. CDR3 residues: CSARGTAEQFF. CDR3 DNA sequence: TGCAGTGCTAGAGGGACAGCCGAGCAGTTCTTC.

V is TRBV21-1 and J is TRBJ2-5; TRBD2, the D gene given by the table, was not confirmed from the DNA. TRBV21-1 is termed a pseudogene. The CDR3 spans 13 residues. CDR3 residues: CASGESKLETQYF. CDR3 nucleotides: TGTGCCAGCGGGGAGTCAAAGCTAGAGACCCAGTACTTC.

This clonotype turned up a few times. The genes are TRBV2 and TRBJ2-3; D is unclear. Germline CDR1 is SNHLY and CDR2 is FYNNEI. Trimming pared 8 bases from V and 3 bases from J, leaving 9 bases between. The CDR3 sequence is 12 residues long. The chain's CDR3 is CASSGTTDTQYF. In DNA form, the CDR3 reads TGTGCCAGCTCAGGAACTACAGATACGCAGTATTTT.

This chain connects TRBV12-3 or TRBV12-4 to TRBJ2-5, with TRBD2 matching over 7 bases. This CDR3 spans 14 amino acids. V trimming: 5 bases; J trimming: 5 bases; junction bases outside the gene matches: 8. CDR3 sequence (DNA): TGTGCCAGCAGTCCCTGGGGGGGGTTGGAGACCCAGTACTTC. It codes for CASSPWGGLETQYF.

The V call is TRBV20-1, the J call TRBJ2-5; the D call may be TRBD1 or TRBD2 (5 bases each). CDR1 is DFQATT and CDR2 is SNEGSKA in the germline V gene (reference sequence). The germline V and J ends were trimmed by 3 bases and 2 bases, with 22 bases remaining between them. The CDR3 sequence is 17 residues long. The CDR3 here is CSASGGWASKGQETQYF. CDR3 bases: TGCAGTGCTAGTGGGGGTTGGGCTAGCAAGGGGCAAGAGACCCAGTACTTC.

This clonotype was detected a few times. CDR3 in amino acids: CASSFLVGTEAFF. In DNA, the CDR3 is TGTGCCAGCAGTTTTTTGGTCGGCACTGAAGCTTTCTTT. V gene TRBV12-3 or TRBV12-4 combines with J gene TRBJ1-1; D call uncertain. The CDR3 is 13 residues long. Trimming left V 3 bases short and J 4 bases short, with 9 bases between.

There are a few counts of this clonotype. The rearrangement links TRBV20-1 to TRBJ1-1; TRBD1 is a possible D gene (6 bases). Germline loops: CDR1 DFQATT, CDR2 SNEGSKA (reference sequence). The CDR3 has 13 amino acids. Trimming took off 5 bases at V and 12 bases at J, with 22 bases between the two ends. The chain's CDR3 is CSAPTSGGLGTFF. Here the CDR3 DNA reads TGCAGTGCTCCCACGTCGGGGGGGCTCGGAACTTTCTTT.

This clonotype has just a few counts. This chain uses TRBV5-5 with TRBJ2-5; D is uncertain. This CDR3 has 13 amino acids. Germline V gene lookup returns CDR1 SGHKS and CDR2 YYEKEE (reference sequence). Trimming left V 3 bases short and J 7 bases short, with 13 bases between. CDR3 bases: TGTGCCAGCAGCTCTCCAGGTTCAGGGACCCAGTACTTC. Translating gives CASSSPGSGTQYF. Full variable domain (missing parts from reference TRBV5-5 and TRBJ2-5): DAGVTQSPTHLIKTRGQQVTLRCSPISGHKSVSWYQQVLGQGPQFIFQYYEKEERGRGNFPDRFSARQFPNYSSELNVNALLLGDSALYLCASSSPGSGTQYFGPGTRLLVL.

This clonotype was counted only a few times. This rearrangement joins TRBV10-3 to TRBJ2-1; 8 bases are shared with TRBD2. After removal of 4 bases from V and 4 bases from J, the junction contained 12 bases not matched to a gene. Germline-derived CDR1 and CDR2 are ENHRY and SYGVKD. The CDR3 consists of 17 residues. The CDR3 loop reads CAISGLGLAGFYNEQFF. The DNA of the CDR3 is TGTGCCATCAGTGGGCTGGGGCTAGCGGGTTTTTACAATGAGCAGTTCTTC.

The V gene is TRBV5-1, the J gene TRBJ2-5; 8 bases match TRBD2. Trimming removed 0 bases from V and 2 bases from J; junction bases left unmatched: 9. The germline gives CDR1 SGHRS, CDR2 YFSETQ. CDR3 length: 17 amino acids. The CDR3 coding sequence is TGCGCCAGCAGCTTGGGACTACTAGCGGAAATACAAGAGACCCAGTACTTC. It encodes CASSLGLLAEIQETQYF.

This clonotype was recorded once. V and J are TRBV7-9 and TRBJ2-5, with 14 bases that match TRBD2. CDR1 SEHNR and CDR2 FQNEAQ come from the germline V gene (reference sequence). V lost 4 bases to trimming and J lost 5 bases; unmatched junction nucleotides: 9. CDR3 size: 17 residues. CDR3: CASSSPWTSGRIETQYF. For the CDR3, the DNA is TGTGCCAGCAGCTCACCGTGGACTAGCGGGAGGATCGAGACCCAGTACTTC.

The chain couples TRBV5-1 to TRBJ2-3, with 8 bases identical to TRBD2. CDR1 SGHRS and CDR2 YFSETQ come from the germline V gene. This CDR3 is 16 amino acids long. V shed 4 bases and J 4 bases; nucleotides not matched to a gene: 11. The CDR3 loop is CASSLRGGQGPDTQYF. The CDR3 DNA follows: TGCGCCAGCAGCCTACGGGGGGGCCAGGGCCCAGATACGCAGTATTTT.

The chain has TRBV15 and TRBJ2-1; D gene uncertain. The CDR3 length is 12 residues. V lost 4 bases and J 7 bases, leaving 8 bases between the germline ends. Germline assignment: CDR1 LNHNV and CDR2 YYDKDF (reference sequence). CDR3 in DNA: TGTGCCACCAGCAACTACCTGAATGAGCAGTTCTTC. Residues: CATSNYLNEQFF. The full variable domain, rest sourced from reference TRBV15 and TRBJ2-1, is DAMVIQNPRYQVTQFGKPVTLSCSQTLNHNVMYWYQQKSSQAPKLLFHYYDKDFNNEADTPDNFQSRRPNTSFCFLDIRSPGLGDTAMYLCATSNYLNEQFFGPGTRLTVL.

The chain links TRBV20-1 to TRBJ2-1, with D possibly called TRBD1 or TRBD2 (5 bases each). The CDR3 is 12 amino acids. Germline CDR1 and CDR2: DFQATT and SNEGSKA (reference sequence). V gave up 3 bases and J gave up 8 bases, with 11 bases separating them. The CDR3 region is CSARSQGDEQFF. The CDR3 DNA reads TGCAGTGCTAGGAGTCAGGGAGATGAGCAGTTCTTC.

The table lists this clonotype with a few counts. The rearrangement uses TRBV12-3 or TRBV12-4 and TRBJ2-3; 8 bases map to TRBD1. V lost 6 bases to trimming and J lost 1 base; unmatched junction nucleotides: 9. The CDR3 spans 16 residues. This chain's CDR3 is CASSRGQGGGTDTQYF. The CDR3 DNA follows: TGTGCCAGCAGCCGCGGACAGGGCGGGGGCACAGATACGCAGTATTTT.